This T cell receptor (beta chain) is from a study of T cells of healthy individuals. This clonotype was found many times. Germline CDR1 and CDR2: SEHNR and FQNEAQ (reference sequence). The ends were cut back, 8 bases at V and 6 bases at J, with 15 bases in the middle. The CDR3 runs to 13 residues. TCRdb recomputed calls from the 5' RACE reads with MiXCR, one row per CDR3 protein. The sample consists of 55,000 to 65,000 distinct CDR3 sequences, roughly 16% of them appearing once. The V and J genes are TRBV7-9 and TRBJ2-3; no definite D call. This clonotype was obtained from a human donor in good health. The CDR3 nucleotides read TGTGCCAGCGGTCCCTCGTTTGCGGATACGCAGTATTTT. Translating gives CASGPSFADTQYF.